This T cell receptor beta chain appears in the sequencing data of a study of shared clonotypes between healthy human individuals. General observations from the study: The low donor count limited represented genetic and exposure-history diversity.

Every donor, a Caucasian adult, lived in Nashville, Tennessee. For unsorted samples, genomic DNA was extracted from 75 million to 90 million PBMCs. This clone was seen more than once but under ten times. No antigen is known for it. TCRdb's copy holds only in-frame clones and misses some; the assay was immunoSEQ multiplex PCR. The table includes roughly 450,000 clones, 79% detected once. The sequence was collected from a woman in her thirties or forties in good health. Some clones in this sample may be carry-over from other donors' samples. The sample comprised PBMCs.

CDR3 sequence: CASSATGYGANVLTF. As DNA, the CDR3 is TGTGCCAGCAGCGCCACAGGGTACGGGGCCAACGTCCTGACTTTC. The J gene is TRBJ2-6, the V gene TRBV7-2; D may be TRBD1 (6 bases). This CDR3 has 15 residues. Looked up from germline, CDR1 is SGHTA and CDR2 is FQGNSA. Trimming took off 5 bases at V and 4 bases at J, with 12 bases between the two ends.